This T cell receptor beta chain came from a study of cytomegalovirus exposure and HLA in healthy donors. About the study: Ancestry clustering placed about 86% of several hundred genotyped donors in the Caucasian-associated cluster.

The CDR3 is 16 residues long. The germline gives CDR1 SGHTA, CDR2 FQGNSA. V lost 1 base, J lost 4 bases, and 5 bases stayed unmatched. Primers for the PCR totalled 60 Vbeta and 13 Jbeta. Data came from immunoSEQ multiplex PCR; TCRdb stores just in-frame clones and leaves some out. The profile shows about 140,000 clones, more than 75% of them singletons. The source material was PBMCs. This chain joins TRBV7-2 and TRBJ1-3; 9 bases fit TRBD1. This receptor was taken from a man aged 45-65 years in good health and CMV-seronegative. DNA of the CDR3: TGTGCCAGCAGCTTAGTGGGGACAGGGACCGGAAACACCATATATTTT. Translation gives CASSLVGTGTGNTIYF.